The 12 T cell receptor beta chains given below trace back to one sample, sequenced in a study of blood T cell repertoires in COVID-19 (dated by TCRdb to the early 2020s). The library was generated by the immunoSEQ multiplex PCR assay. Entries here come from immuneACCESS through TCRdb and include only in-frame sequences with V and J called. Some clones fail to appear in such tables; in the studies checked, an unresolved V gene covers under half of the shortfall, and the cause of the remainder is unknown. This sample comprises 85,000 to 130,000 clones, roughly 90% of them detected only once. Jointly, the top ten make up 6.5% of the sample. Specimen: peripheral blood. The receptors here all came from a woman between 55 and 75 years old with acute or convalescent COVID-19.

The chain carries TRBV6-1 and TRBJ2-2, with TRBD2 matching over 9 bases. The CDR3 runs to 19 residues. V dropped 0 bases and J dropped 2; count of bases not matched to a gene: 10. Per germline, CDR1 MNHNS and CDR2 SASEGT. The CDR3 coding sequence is TGTGCCAGCAGTGAAGCTAATTTACTAGCGGGTGTAAACACCGGGGAGCTGTTTTTT. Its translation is CASSEANLLAGVNTGELFF.

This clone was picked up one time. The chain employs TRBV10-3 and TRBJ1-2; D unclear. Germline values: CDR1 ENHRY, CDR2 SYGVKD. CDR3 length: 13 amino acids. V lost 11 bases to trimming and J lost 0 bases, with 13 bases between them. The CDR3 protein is CAVRHAANYGYTF. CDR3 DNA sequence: TGTGCCGTCCGACACGCAGCTAACTATGGCTACACCTTC.

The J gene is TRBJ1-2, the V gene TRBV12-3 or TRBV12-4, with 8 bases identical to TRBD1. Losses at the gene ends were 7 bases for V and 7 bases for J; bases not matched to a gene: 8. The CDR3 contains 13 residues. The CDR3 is CASTLSQGGGYTF. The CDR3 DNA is TGTGCCAGCACCCTCTCACAGGGGGGTGGCTACACCTTC.

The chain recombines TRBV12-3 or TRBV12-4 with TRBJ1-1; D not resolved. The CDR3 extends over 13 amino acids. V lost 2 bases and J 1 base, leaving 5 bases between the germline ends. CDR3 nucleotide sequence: TGTGCCAGCAGTTTAAGGAGGAACACTGAAGCTTTCTTT. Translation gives CASSLRRNTEAFF.

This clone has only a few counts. CDR3: CASSPRGGNTIYF. CDR3 coding DNA: TGCGCCAGCAGCCCCCGGGGAGGAAACACCATATATTTT. The chain combines TRBV5-1 with TRBJ1-3; D unresolved. This CDR3 comprises 13 residues. The germline V and J ends were trimmed by 4 bases and 4 bases, with 9 bases remaining between them. Per germline, CDR1 SGHRS and CDR2 YFSETQ.

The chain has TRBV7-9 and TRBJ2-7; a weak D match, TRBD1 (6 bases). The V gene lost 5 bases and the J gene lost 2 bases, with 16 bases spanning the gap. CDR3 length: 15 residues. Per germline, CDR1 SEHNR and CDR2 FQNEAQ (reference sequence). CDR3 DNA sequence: TGTGCCAGCAGCGACTTCTCGACAGGCACCTACGAGCAGTACTTC. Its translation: CASSDFSTGTYEQYF.

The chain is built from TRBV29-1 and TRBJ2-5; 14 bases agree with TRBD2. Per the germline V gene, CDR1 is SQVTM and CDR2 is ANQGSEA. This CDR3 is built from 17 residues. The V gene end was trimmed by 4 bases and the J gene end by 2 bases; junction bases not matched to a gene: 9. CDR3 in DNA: TGCAGCGTTGTAGTCGGGACTAGCGGGAGAGTTCAAGAGACCCAGTACTTC. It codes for CSVVVGTSGRVQETQYF.

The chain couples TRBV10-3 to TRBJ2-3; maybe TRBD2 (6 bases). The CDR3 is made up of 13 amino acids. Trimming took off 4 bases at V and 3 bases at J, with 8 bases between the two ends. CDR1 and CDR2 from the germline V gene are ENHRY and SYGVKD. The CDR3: CAISVGGTDTQYF. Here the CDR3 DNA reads TGTGCCATCAGTGTGGGGGGAACAGATACGCAGTATTTT.

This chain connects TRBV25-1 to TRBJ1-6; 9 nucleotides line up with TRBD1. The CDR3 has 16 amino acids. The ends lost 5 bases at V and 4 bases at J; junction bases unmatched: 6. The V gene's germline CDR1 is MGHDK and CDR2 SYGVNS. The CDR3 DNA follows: TGTGCCAGCAGTCCCCAAGGGACAGGGTATAATTCACCCCTCCACTTT. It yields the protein CASSPQGTGYNSPLHF. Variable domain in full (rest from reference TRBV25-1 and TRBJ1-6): EADIYQTPRYLVIGTGKKITLECSQTMGHDKMYWYQQDPGMELHLIHYSYGVNSTEKGDLSSESTVSRIRTEHFPLTLESARPSHTSQYLCASSPQGTGYNSPLHFGNGTRLTVT.

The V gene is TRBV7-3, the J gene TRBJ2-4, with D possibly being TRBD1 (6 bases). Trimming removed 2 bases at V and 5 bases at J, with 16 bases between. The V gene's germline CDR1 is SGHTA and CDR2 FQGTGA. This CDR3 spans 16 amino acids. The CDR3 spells CASSLLTGPSQNIQYF. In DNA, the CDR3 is TGTGCCAGCAGCTTACTTACAGGGCCGTCTCAAAACATTCAGTACTTC.

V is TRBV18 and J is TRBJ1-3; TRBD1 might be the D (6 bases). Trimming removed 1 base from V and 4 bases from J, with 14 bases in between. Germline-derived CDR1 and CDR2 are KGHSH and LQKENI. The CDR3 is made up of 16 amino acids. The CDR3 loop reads CASSPQQGVSGNTIYF. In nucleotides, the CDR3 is TGTGCCAGCTCACCACAACAGGGAGTGTCCGGAAACACCATATATTTT. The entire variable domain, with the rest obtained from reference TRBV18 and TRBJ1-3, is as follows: NAGVMQNPRHLVRRRGQEARLRCSPMKGHSHVYWYRQLPEEGLKFMVYLQKENIIDESGMPKERFSAEFPKEGPSILRIQQVVRGDSAAYFCASSPQQGVSGNTIYFGEGSWLTVV.

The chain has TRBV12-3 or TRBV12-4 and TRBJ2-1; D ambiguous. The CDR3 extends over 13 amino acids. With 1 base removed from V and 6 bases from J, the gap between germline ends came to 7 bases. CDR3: CASSLVLTNEQFF. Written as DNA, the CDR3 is TGTGCCAGCAGTTTAGTACTTACCAATGAGCAGTTCTTC.